This TCR beta chain was retrieved from a study of technical replicates of blood from a handful of donors (dated by TCRdb to 2015 to 2018). The CDR3 sequence holds 19 residues, the cysteine and phenylalanine included. The retained sequence is limited to the CDR3, 57 bases, with the frame set at the first base. In the germline V gene (reference sequence), CDR1 corresponds to LNHNV and CDR2 to YYDKDF. V lost 1 base and J lost 1 base; the stretch between them is 23 bases long. Library construction relied on the immunoSEQ multiplex PCR assay. TCRdb took this table from immuneACCESS and kept in-frame rearrangements with V and J called. Such tables lack part of the clones; where checked against another copy, unresolved V genes explain under half of the gap, and the rest is unexplained. This sample gives about 59,000 clones in total; 93% of them show up just once. Less than 5% of the sample goes to the ten largest clones.

Points on this clone: The target of this receptor is not known. No much larger clone exists at a distance of one base, and base qualities are not known.

Sequencing input: PBMCs. The rearranged chain carries TRBV15 and TRBJ2-7; the D region possibly corresponds to TRBD2 (5 bases align). The source is a human donor in good health. Some clones in this sample may be carry-over from other donors' samples. The CDR3 region: CATSRGLSRSGGSSYEQYF. The nucleotide sequence reads TGTGCCACCAGCAGAGGACTGAGTAGATCAGGTGGGAGTTCCTACGAGCAGTACTTC.